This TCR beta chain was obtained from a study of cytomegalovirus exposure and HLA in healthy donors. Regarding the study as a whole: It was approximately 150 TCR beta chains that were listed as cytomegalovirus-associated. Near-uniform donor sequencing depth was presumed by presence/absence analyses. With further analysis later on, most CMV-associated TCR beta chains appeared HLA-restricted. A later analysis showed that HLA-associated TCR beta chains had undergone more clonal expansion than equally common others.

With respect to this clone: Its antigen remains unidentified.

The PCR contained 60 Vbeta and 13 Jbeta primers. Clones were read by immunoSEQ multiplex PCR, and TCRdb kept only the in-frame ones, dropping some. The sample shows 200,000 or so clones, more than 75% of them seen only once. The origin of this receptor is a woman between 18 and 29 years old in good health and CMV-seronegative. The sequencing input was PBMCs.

CDR3 sequence: CASSVTGLGYGYTF. As DNA, the CDR3 is TGTGCCAGCAGTGTGACAGGGCTAGGCTATGGCTACACCTTC. V is TRBV25-1 and J is TRBJ1-2; 7 nucleotides line up with TRBD1. The CDR3 has 14 residues. Trimming at V came to 4 bases and at J to 4 bases, leaving 6 bases not matched to a gene. The V gene's germline CDR1 is MGHDK and CDR2 SYGVNS.